These 31 T cell receptor beta chains originate from one sample sequenced in a study of T cell repertoires in cytomegalovirus infection. The antigens of these receptors remain unknown. TCRdb reprocessed the reads with MiXCR, giving one entry per CDR3 protein. The sample lists 200,000 to 250,000 distinct CDR3 sequences; around 40% were seen once. Here the sequenced sample was CD8+ T cells from cultured PBMCs, taken from culture after CMV antigen stimulation. These receptors originate from a human donor in good health (CMV status not recorded). Some clones in this sample may be carry-over from other donors' samples.

This clonotype was seen at least ten times. The chain employs TRBV11-2 and TRBJ1-1; D gene ambiguous. This CDR3 contains 15 residues. The V end was cut by 0 bases, the J end by 5 bases, with 13 bases between. CDR1 and CDR2 (germline): SGHAT, FQNNGV. This CDR3 reads CASSLDTGVGTEAFF. The CDR3 DNA follows: TGTGCCAGCAGCTTAGATACGGGAGTGGGTACTGAAGCTTTCTTT.

The chain carries TRBV27 and TRBJ2-1, with D possibly being TRBD1 or TRBD2 (5 bases each). This CDR3 region has 15 residues. Germline lookup yields CDR1 MNHEY and CDR2 SMNVEV (reference sequence). V was clipped by 2 bases and J by 6 bases, with 14 bases between them. The CDR3 coding sequence is TGTGCCAGCAGTTTAATCCGGGGTGGGGGCAATGAGCAGTTCTTC. Its translation is CASSLIRGGGNEQFF.

The chain has TRBV6-1 and TRBJ1-2; D is perhaps TRBD1 (6 bases). The germline CDR1 and CDR2 sequences are MNHNS and SASEGT. The CDR3 covers 14 residues. The germline V and J ends were trimmed by 3 bases and 8 bases, with 16 bases remaining between them. The CDR3 sequence: CASSESTGGLGYTF. CDR3 DNA sequence: TGTGCCAGCAGTGAGTCCACCGGGGGCCTGGGCTACACCTTC.

The chain recombines TRBV11-3 with TRBJ2-7; TRBD2 might be the D (6 bases). Trimming left V 2 bases short and J 4 bases short, with 18 bases between. CDR3 size: 16 residues. CDR1 is SGHNT, CDR2 YENEEA, per germline. CDR3 sequence reads: CASSLKDGSGQYEQYF. As DNA, the CDR3 is TGTGCCAGCAGCTTAAAAGACGGGAGCGGTCAGTACGAGCAGTACTTC.

This chain links TRBV5-1 with TRBJ2-4, with TRBD2 matching over 12 bases. Germline V gene lookup returns CDR1 SGHRS and CDR2 YFSETQ. With V trimmed by 5 bases and J by 7 bases, 7 bases remained unmatched. The CDR3 covers 15 residues. CDR3: CASRSTSGGQNIQYF. CDR3 in DNA: TGCGCCAGCAGATCTACTAGCGGGGGGCAGAACATTCAGTACTTC.

The CDR3 region is CASSLAVLQETQYF. DNA for the CDR3: TGTGCCAGCAGCTTAGCGGTGCTCCAAGAGACCCAGTACTTC. The chain joins TRBV7-2 to TRBJ2-5; D not certain. Germline CDR1 reads SGHTA; CDR2 reads FQGNSA. V was trimmed by 0 bases and J by 1 base, leaving 6 bases between them. The CDR3 sequence is 14 residues long.

The rearrangement links TRBV11-2 to TRBJ2-7; TRBD1 matches at 7 bases. Unmatched junction bases numbered 9, after V lost 3 bases and J lost 4 bases. Looked up from germline, CDR1 is SGHAT and CDR2 is FQNNGV. The CDR3 runs to 15 residues. The chain's CDR3 is CASSFYWDSAYEQYF. CDR3 nucleotide sequence: TGTGCCAGCAGCTTTTATTGGGACAGTGCGTACGAGCAGTACTTC.

By share, this clonotype ranks as medium-sized (0.01 to 0.1%). The chain is built from TRBV10-3 and TRBJ1-5; possibly TRBD1 for D (5 bases). V dropped 3 bases and J dropped 7 bases, with 16 bases sitting between them. The germline gives CDR1 ENHRY, CDR2 SYGVKD. This CDR3 region has 15 residues. CDR3 amino acids: CAISDGGRARQPQHF. CDR3 DNA sequence: TGTGCCATCAGTGACGGTGGCAGGGCACGCCAGCCCCAGCATTTT.

This clonotype was detected many times. The rearrangement uses TRBV12-3 or TRBV12-4 and TRBJ2-5; D gene uncertain. This CDR3 comprises 13 residues. The V end was cut by 5 bases, the J end by 0 bases, with 7 bases between. In DNA form, the CDR3 reads TGTGCCAGCAGTCTCCGGGACCAAGAGACCCAGTACTTC. Translation gives CASSLRDQETQYF.

The chain uses TRBV27 and TRBJ2-1; D might be TRBD1 (6 bases). Trimming took 3 bases from V and 10 from J, leaving 13 bases between them. The CDR3 is 13 amino acids. Germline V lookup: CDR1 MNHEY, CDR2 SMNVEV (reference sequence). The CDR3 nucleotides read TGTGCCAGCAGTTTCCGGACAGACGAAGAGCAGTTCTTC. It yields the protein CASSFRTDEEQFF.

The genes are TRBV28 and TRBJ2-5; maybe TRBD2 (6 bases). Germline assignment: CDR1 MDHEN and CDR2 SYDVKM. V was cut by 6 bases and J by 3 bases, with 11 bases left in between. This CDR3 is 13 amino acids long. CDR3 in DNA: TGTGCCAGCAGCTTTAGCGGAAAAGAGACCCAGTACTTC. Protein sequence: CASSFSGKETQYF. Together with reference TRBV28 and TRBJ2-5, the CDR3 gives the full variable domain: DVKVTQSSRYLVKRTGEKVFLECVQDMDHENMFWYRQDPGLGLRLIYFSYDVKMKEKGDIPEGYSVSREKKERFSLILESASTNQTSMYLCASSFSGKETQYFGPGTRLLVL.

Ten or more counts support this clonotype. The V call is TRBV7-6, the J call TRBJ2-1; no definite D call. The length of the CDR3 is 14 residues. V was trimmed by 6 bases and J by 7 bases, leaving 16 bases between them. Germline assignment: CDR1 SGHVS and CDR2 FNYEAQ. As DNA, the CDR3 is TGTGCCAGCAGTCCGGACCAAAGGAGAAATGAGCAGTTCTTC. This encodes CASSPDQRRNEQFF. Variable domain in full (rest from reference TRBV7-6 and TRBJ2-1): GAGVSQSPRYKVTKRGQDVALRCDPISGHVSLYWYRQALGQGPEFLTYFNYEAQQDKSGLPNDRFSAERPEGSISTLTIQRTEQRDSAMYRCASSPDQRRNEQFFGPGTRLTVL.

This chain links TRBV12-3 or TRBV12-4 with TRBJ2-6; either TRBD1 or TRBD2 may supply D (5 bases each). CDR3 length: 17 residues. V was cut by 6 bases and J by 0 bases, with 15 bases left in between. The CDR3 sequence: CASSSGPGYSGANVLTF. The CDR3 DNA reads TGTGCCAGCAGCTCAGGGCCGGGATACTCTGGGGCCAACGTCCTGACTTTC.

This clonotype was detected once. The chain recombines TRBV28 with TRBJ1-6; tentative D call: TRBD1 (5 bases). Germline V gene lookup returns CDR1 MDHEN and CDR2 SYDVKM. The V end lost 3 bases, the J end lost 8 bases, and 11 bases lay between the germline ends. CDR3 size: 14 residues. CDR3 in DNA: TGTGCCAGCAGTTTTAAGGGGTTCGATTCACCCCTCCACTTT. It is translated as CASSFKGFDSPLHF.

The chain carries TRBV7-9 and TRBJ2-7, with D maybe TRBD2 (7 bases). The CDR3 is made up of 15 amino acids. Germline CDR1 reads SEHNR; CDR2 reads FQNEAQ (reference sequence). Trimming removed 4 bases from V and 5 bases from J, with 18 bases in between. The CDR3 DNA reads TGTGCCAGCAGCTGTAAAACGGGGGGCCTCGACGAGCAGTACTTC. Encoded protein: CASSCKTGGLDEQYF. Full variable domain (rest looked up from reference TRBV7-9 and TRBJ2-7): DTGVSQNPRHKITKRGQNVTFRCDPISEHNRLYWYRQTLGQGPEFLTYFQNEAQLEKSRLLSDRFSAERPKGSFSTLEIQRTEQGDSAMYLCASSCKTGGLDEQYFGPGTRLTVT.

This chain links TRBV7-3 with TRBJ1-1; tentative D call: TRBD1 (6 bases). The CDR3 extends over 13 amino acids. V was cut by 7 bases and J by 5 bases, with 14 bases left in between. In germline, CDR1 is SGHTA, CDR2 FQGTGA. DNA for the CDR3: TGTGCCAGCACCCCCAGGGGAGGAACTGAAGCTTTCTTT. This gives the protein CASTPRGGTEAFF.

Ten or more counts support this clonotype. CDR3: CASSLEPLYRAYEQYF. The CDR3 coding sequence is TGTGCCAGCAGCTTAGAACCCCTATACAGAGCCTACGAGCAGTACTTC. The J gene is TRBJ2-7, the V gene TRBV7-2; D is unclear. Deletions cut 1 base from V and 2 bases from J, with 15 bases between. The CDR3 contains 16 residues. Germline CDR1 reads SGHTA; CDR2 reads FQGNSA. The whole variable domain, filled in from reference TRBV7-2 and TRBJ2-7, reads GAGVSQSPSNKVTEKGKDVELRCDPISGHTALYWYRQSLGQGLEFLIYFQGNSAPDKSGLPSDRFSAERTGGSVSTLTIQRTQQEDSAVYLCASSLEPLYRAYEQYFGPGTRLTVT.

This clonotype was observed a handful of times. This sequence joins TRBV4-2 and TRBJ2-1; D is possibly TRBD2 (6 bases). The CDR3 consists of 17 residues. Trimming cost V 3 bases and J 1 base, with 16 bases left between them. Germline CDR1 LGHNA, CDR2 YNFKEQ. The DNA of the CDR3 is TGTGCCAGCAGCCAGACACCAATGGCGGGGTCCTACAATGAGCAGTTCTTC. Translating it yields CASSQTPMAGSYNEQFF.

This clonotype was recorded a few times. This rearrangement joins TRBV7-9 to TRBJ2-1, with a possible D match to TRBD2 (5 bases). V lost 3 bases to trimming and J lost 8 bases, with 11 bases between them. Germline lookup yields CDR1 SEHNR and CDR2 FQNEAQ (reference sequence). The CDR3 is 13 amino acids. This CDR3 is CASSFSGKHEQFF. For the CDR3, the DNA is TGTGCCAGCAGCTTTTCGGGGAAACATGAGCAGTTCTTC.

A few counts support this clonotype. The rearrangement links TRBV19 to TRBJ2-1; a possible D gene is TRBD2 (6 bases). The V and J ends lost 5 bases and 2 bases respectively, with 19 bases between them. Germline values: CDR1 LNHDA, CDR2 SQIVND (reference sequence). The CDR3 is made up of 17 amino acids. Here the CDR3 reads CASSLVVGGSPYNEQFF. CDR3 coding DNA: TGTGCCAGTAGTCTAGTGGTCGGGGGATCCCCCTACAATGAGCAGTTCTTC.

The V and J genes are TRBV5-5 and TRBJ2-1; perhaps D is TRBD1 or TRBD2 (5 bases each). Germline-derived CDR1 and CDR2 are SGHKS and YYEKEE (reference sequence). Trimming stripped 4 bases from V and 7 bases from J, with 15 bases between. CDR3 length: 14 amino acids. CDR3 protein: CASSPGPLENEQFF. The DNA for the CDR3 is TGTGCCAGCAGCCCGGGACCCCTCGAGAATGAGCAGTTCTTC.

The gene calls are TRBV27 and TRBJ2-1, with 9 bases matching TRBD1. V trimming: 7 bases; J trimming: 8 bases; junction bases outside the gene matches: 6. From germline, CDR1 is MNHEY and CDR2 SMNVEV (reference sequence). The CDR3 has 13 residues. Written as DNA, the CDR3 is TGTGCCAGCACCTACACAGGGGGCGATGAGCAGTTCTTC. Translating it yields CASTYTGGDEQFF.

This sequence joins TRBV11-2 and TRBJ2-7; 7 positions match TRBD2. The germline V gene encodes CDR1 SGHAT and CDR2 FQNNGV. V lost 2 bases to trimming and J lost 3 bases; unmatched junction nucleotides: 7. The CDR3 consists of 15 residues. DNA of the CDR3: TGTGCCAGCAGCTTATCTCTAGCGGCCATCTACGAGCAGTACTTC. This sequence encodes CASSLSLAAIYEQYF. Full variable domain (outside the CDR3, taken from reference TRBV11-2 and TRBJ2-7): EAGVAQSPRYKIIEKRQSVAFWCNPISGHATLYWYQQILGQGPKLLIQFQNNGVVDDSQLPKDRFSAERLKGVDSTLKIQPAKLEDSAVYLCASSLSLAAIYEQYFGPGTRLTVT.

The J gene is TRBJ2-1, the V gene TRBV7-6, with a tentative D call TRBD1 (6 bases). The CDR3 sequence is 13 residues long. Germline assignment: CDR1 SGHVS and CDR2 FNYEAQ. Trimming took 5 bases from V and 8 from J, leaving 13 bases between them. CDR3 sequence: CASSQVAGDEQFF. The CDR3, as DNA: TGTGCCAGCAGCCAGGTCGCAGGGGATGAGCAGTTCTTC.

The chain combines TRBV27 with TRBJ2-7; the D is unclear. V lost 5 bases and J 2 bases, leaving 19 bases between the germline ends. Germline lookup yields CDR1 MNHEY and CDR2 SMNVEV (reference sequence). CDR3 length: 16 amino acids. The CDR3 is CASSPSSGVRTYEQYF. The CDR3, as DNA: TGTGCCAGCAGTCCAAGTTCGGGCGTAAGAACCTACGAGCAGTACTTC.

This clonotype was seen only once. CDR3 amino acids: CASSGPPDYEQYF. The CDR3 DNA reads TGTGCCAGCAGTGGTCCTCCGGACTACGAGCAGTACTTC. This chain joins TRBV27 and TRBJ2-7; D unclear. V lost 5 bases, J lost 3 bases, and 11 bases lay in between. This CDR3 spans 13 amino acids. Germline CDR1 MNHEY, CDR2 SMNVEV (reference sequence).

The chain carries TRBV7-4 and TRBJ1-1, with 11 bases matching TRBD1. V dropped 3 bases and J dropped 6; count of bases not matched to a gene: 3. This CDR3 has 14 residues. Germline-derived CDR1 and CDR2 are SGHVT and SQSDAQ. In DNA, the CDR3 is TGTGCCAGCAGCTTGGGACAGGGGGGAGCTGAAGCTTTCTTT. Translating gives CASSLGQGGAEAFF.

The chain uses TRBV30 and TRBJ1-2; TRBD1 aligns across 8 bases. The V gene end was trimmed by 2 bases and the J gene end by 7 bases; junction bases not matched to a gene: 3. Germline-derived CDR1 and CDR2 are GTSNPN and SVGIG (reference sequence). The CDR3 spans 12 residues. The CDR3 DNA follows: TGTGCCTGGAGTACGGACAGGGCTGGCTACACCTTC. Protein sequence: CAWSTDRAGYTF. Full variable domain (rest looked up from reference TRBV30 and TRBJ1-2): SQTIHQWPATLVQPVGSPLSLECTVEGTSNPNLYWYRQAAGRGLQLLFYSVGIGQISSEVPQNLSASRPQDRQFILSSKKLLLSDSGFYLCAWSTDRAGYTFGSGTRLTVV.

The genes are TRBV7-3 and TRBJ2-3; TRBD2 is a possible D gene (6 bases). The CDR3 covers 19 residues. The ends were cut back, 1 base at V and 0 bases at J, with 20 bases in the middle. Germline loops: CDR1 SGHTA, CDR2 FQGTGA. CDR3 loop: CASSLSATSFPYSTDTQYF. The CDR3, as DNA: TGTGCCAGCAGCTTAAGCGCGACTAGTTTCCCCTATAGCACAGATACGCAGTATTTT.

V is TRBV5-1 and J is TRBJ2-5, with D possibly TRBD1 on 6 matching bases. Germline CDR1 SGHRS, CDR2 YFSETQ. This CDR3 has 13 residues. With 3 bases removed from V and 4 bases from J, the gap between germline ends came to 10 bases. The CDR3 reads CASSYLQGETQYF. Here the CDR3 DNA reads TGCGCCAGCAGCTATTTACAGGGAGAGACCCAGTACTTC.

The V call is TRBV27, the J call TRBJ1-4, with a weak D call TRBD1 (5 bases). Germline CDR1 is MNHEY and CDR2 is SMNVEV (reference sequence). Trimming stripped 0 bases from V and 10 bases from J, with 6 bases between. This CDR3 has 12 residues. CDR3 residues: CASSLSRGKLFF. In nucleotides, the CDR3 is TGTGCCAGCAGTTTATCAAGGGGAAAACTGTTTTTT.